The next 14 T cell receptor beta chains were all read from a single sample in a study of blood T cell repertoires in COVID-19. The data were produced by immunoSEQ multiplex PCR, yet TCRdb's version contains in-frame clones alone and is incomplete. The sample lists 130,000 to 150,000 clones; roughly 89% were seen once. The specimen was peripheral blood. The origin of the receptors is a woman in her 50s with active or convalescent COVID-19.

The chain carries TRBV6-5 and TRBJ1-5; D is ambiguous. The V end lost 6 bases, the J end lost 7 bases, and 19 bases lay between the germline ends. Germline CDR1 is MNHEY and CDR2 is SVGAGI. This CDR3 has 15 residues. CDR3 nucleotide sequence: TGTGCCAGCAGACTCCGGGGTAACCCGGAACAGCCCCAGCATTTT. It codes for CASRLRGNPEQPQHF.

V and J are TRBV10-3 and TRBJ1-3; D uncertain. The CDR3 spans 14 residues. The V gene lost 6 bases and the J gene lost 0 bases, with 9 bases spanning the gap. Germline V gene sequence: CDR1 ENHRY, CDR2 SYGVKD. This CDR3 reads CAIRSSSSGNTIYF. The CDR3 region has the DNA TGTGCCATCAGGTCTTCGAGCTCTGGAAACACCATATATTTT.

The chain has TRBV29-1 and TRBJ1-1; TRBD1 is a possible D gene (6 bases). V dropped 5 bases and J dropped 3 bases, with 13 bases sitting between them. The germline CDR1 and CDR2 sequences are SQVTM and ANQGSEA. There are 13 residues in the CDR3. DNA for the CDR3: TGCAGCGTTTCCGGGACAATACACACTGAAGCTTTCTTT. Its translation: CSVSGTIHTEAFF.

Ten or more counts support this clone. The chain joins TRBV12-3 or TRBV12-4 to TRBJ1-2; D is unclear. V gave up 6 bases and J gave up 4 bases, with 12 bases separating them. The CDR3 runs to 13 residues. The chain's CDR3 is CASSHGQSYGYTF. The CDR3 coding sequence is TGTGCCAGCAGCCATGGGCAGTCCTATGGCTACACCTTC.

To note about this clone: It is likely a read error, because the conserved phenylalanine at the end of the CDR3 is missing. It is unclear where the CDR3 begins or ends on the DNA, so no DNA is shown, and the CDR3 is as TCRdb lists it. CDR3 in amino acids: CASSLVGAGAVLR. The chain is built from TRBV7-2 and TRBJ1-1; the table's D call of TRBD1 was not tested on the DNA. The CDR3 spans 13 amino acids, including both terminal residues. CDR1 SGHTA and CDR2 FQGNSA come from the germline V gene.

V gene TRBV7-9 combines with J gene TRBJ1-1, with 7 positions matching TRBD1. This CDR3 contains 15 residues. J was trimmed by 3 bases and V by 1 base; bases with no gene match: 5. Germline CDR1 and CDR2: SEHNR and FQNEAQ (reference sequence). The CDR3 DNA follows: TGTGCCAGCAGCTTAGGGACAGGTACGGACACTGAAGCTTTCTTT. It encodes CASSLGTGTDTEAFF.

The rearrangement uses TRBV5-1 and TRBJ2-1; 7 positions agree with TRBD2. Trimming took 0 bases from V and 4 from J; bases not matched to a gene: 4. Germline V gene lookup returns CDR1 SGHRS and CDR2 YFSETQ. This CDR3 has 15 amino acids. The CDR3 DNA is TGCGCCAGCAGCTTGGGACTAGCAGAATACAATGAGCAGTTCTTC. As protein: CASSLGLAEYNEQFF.

The chain employs TRBV19 and TRBJ1-5; 12 nucleotides align to TRBD1. With V trimmed by 7 bases and J by 7 bases, 20 bases remained unmatched. Germline loops: CDR1 LNHDA, CDR2 SQIVND (reference sequence). The CDR3 length is 19 residues. In nucleotides, the CDR3 is TGTGCCAGTACCACACTTCTATCCCGGGACAGGGGGCTCGGACAGCCCCAGCATTTT. Protein: CASTTLLSRDRGLGQPQHF.

The chain uses TRBV6-4 and TRBJ1-1; D gene uncertain. The CDR3 is 13 residues long. Between the trimmed V and J ends, which lost 3 bases and 1 base, there was a span of 6 bases. The germline V gene encodes CDR1 MRHNA and CDR2 SNTAGT. Here the CDR3 DNA reads TGTGCCAGCAGTGAAGAAGCGAACACTGAAGCTTTCTTT. Its protein is CASSEEANTEAFF.

The V call is TRBV3-1 (or the pseudogene TRBV3-2), the J call TRBJ2-3, with 13 positions matching TRBD2. The CDR3 sequence is 16 residues long. Per the germline V gene, CDR1 is LGHDT and CDR2 is YNNKEL (reference sequence). Trimming took 9 bases from V and 6 from J; bases not matched to a gene: 12. The CDR3 spells CARPPGLAGRADTQYF. The CDR3 region has the DNA TGTGCCAGACCGCCGGGACTAGCGGGGCGGGCGGATACGCAGTATTTT.

CDR3 amino acids: CASSPRRDLSYEQYF. The CDR3 DNA is TGTGCCAGCTCACCGCGACGGGATCTCTCCTACGAGCAGTACTTC. J is TRBJ2-7 and V is TRBV18, with D possibly matching TRBD2 (5 bases). The germline CDR1 and CDR2 sequences are KGHSH and LQKENI. Between the trimmed V and J ends, which lost 3 bases and 0 bases, there was a span of 12 bases. The CDR3 loop spans 15 amino acids.

The chain carries TRBV2 and TRBJ1-5; possibly TRBD1 for D (6 bases). The V gene lost 4 bases and the J gene lost 4 bases, with 11 bases spanning the gap. The CDR3 has 14 residues. Germline V CDR1 and CDR2: SNHLY, FYNNEI. The CDR3 protein is CASSVGTLNQPQHF. CDR3 nucleotides: TGTGCCAGCAGTGTCGGGACACTTAATCAGCCCCAGCATTTT.

The rearrangement joins TRBV25-1 to TRBJ2-7; 10 positions agree with TRBD1. V lost 3 bases, J lost 4 bases, and 3 bases stayed unmatched. Germline loops: CDR1 MGHDK, CDR2 SYGVNS. The CDR3 is made up of 14 amino acids. The CDR3 DNA follows: TGTGCCAGCAGTGATCCGGGACAGGGGTACGAGCAGTACTTC. Residues: CASSDPGQGYEQYF.

This rearrangement joins TRBV7-2 to TRBJ2-3; the match to TRBD2 covers 11 bases. Losses at the gene ends were 0 bases for V and 7 bases for J; bases not matched to a gene: 9. CDR3 length: 17 residues. Germline V CDR1 and CDR2: SGHTA, FQGNSA. The CDR3 bases are TGTGCCAGCAGCTTAGCGGCACTAGCGGGAGTTTTGTATACGCAGTATTTT. It specifies CASSLAALAGVLYTQYF.